This TCR beta chain comes out of a study of cytomegalovirus exposure and HLA in healthy donors. In the case of this clone: At one of its ends the junction is not consistent with the germline gene, which may arise from a read error.

Looked up from germline, CDR1 is SEHNR and CDR2 is FQNEAQ (reference sequence). This CDR3 contains 19 residues. This PCR relied on a set of 60 Vbeta primers and 13 Jbeta primers. Measured with immunoSEQ multiplex PCR; TCRdb has only the in-frame clones, and not every one. The sample consists of fewer than 350,000 clones, 70% to 90% of them appearing once. The TCR was taken from a woman between 18 and 29 years old in good health and CMV-seronegative. The sequencing input was PBMCs. The J gene is TRBJ2-1, the V gene TRBV7-9; the match to TRBD2 covers 8 bases. The CDR3 DNA sequence: TGTTCCAGCAGCTCGAGTAAGGGTAGCGGGGACGAGGGTAGGGGTGAGCAGTTCTTC. Protein product: CSSSSSKGSGDEGRGEQFF.